The 8 T cell receptor beta chains listed next were all sequenced from one sample in a study of T cells after yellow fever vaccination. TCRdb passed the 5' RACE reads through MiXCR, listing each CDR3 protein once. Here the sample spans 250,000 to 300,000 distinct CDR3 sequences, around 5.2% being singletons. The material sequenced was CD4+ T cells sorted from PBMCs, taken on the day of the yellow fever booster vaccination. These receptors were collected from a man aged 18 to 30 who received the YFV17D yellow fever vaccine.

This clonotype was observed a few times. The chain uses TRBV18 and TRBJ2-6; unclear D gene. This CDR3 has 14 amino acids. CDR1 and CDR2 (germline): KGHSH, LQKENI. Between the trimmed V and J ends, which lost 2 bases and 2 bases, there was a span of 4 bases. The CDR3: CASSPAPGANVLTF. The CDR3 DNA reads as TGTGCCAGCTCACCAGCCCCTGGGGCCAACGTCCTGACTTTC.

This clonotype was recorded many times. This chain connects TRBV4-1 to TRBJ1-2; no firm D call. The CDR3 loop spans 15 amino acids. The V end lost 4 bases, the J end lost 7 bases, and 19 bases lay between the germline ends. The germline gives CDR1 MGHRA, CDR2 YSYEKL. The CDR3 loop is CASSRPGEGLFGYTF. The DNA for the CDR3 is TGCGCCAGCAGCCGCCCGGGAGAGGGTCTCTTTGGCTACACCTTC.

This clonotype was seen a few times. The chain combines TRBV27 with TRBJ1-6; D gene uncertain. The germline V gene encodes CDR1 MNHEY and CDR2 SMNVEV (reference sequence). Trimming took 4 bases from V and 3 from J, leaving 7 bases between them. This CDR3 is built from 14 residues. The CDR3 nucleotides are TGTGCCAGCAGTTCCTCATTCTATAATTCACCCCTCCACTTT. This codes for CASSSSFYNSPLHF.

In its sample, this clonotype was seen a few times. This sequence joins TRBV5-6 and TRBJ1-2; D perhaps matches TRBD1 (5 bases). V dropped 5 bases and J dropped 8 bases, with 19 bases sitting between them. CDR1 and CDR2 (germline): SGHDT, YYEEEE. The CDR3 loop spans 14 amino acids. The CDR3 protein is CASSPFFQGAGYTF. DNA for the CDR3: TGTGCCAGCAGTCCCTTTTTCCAGGGCGCGGGCTACACCTTC. The entire variable domain, with the rest obtained from reference TRBV5-6 and TRBJ1-2, is as follows: DAGVTQSPTHLIKTRGQQVTLRCSPKSGHDTVSWYQQALGQGPQFIFQYYEEEERQRGNFPDRFSGHQFPNYSSELNVNALLLGDSALYLCASSPFFQGAGYTFGSGTRLTVV.

This chain joins TRBV19 and TRBJ1-1; D not certain. This CDR3 region has 14 residues. CDR1 is LNHDA, CDR2 SQIVND, per germline (reference sequence). V was cut by 3 bases and J by 3 bases, with 11 bases left in between. The CDR3 region has the DNA TGTGCCAGTAGTATTCTGTCACCGGACACTGAAGCTTTCTTT. It specifies CASSILSPDTEAFF.

This clonotype was seen only a few times. J is TRBJ2-3 and V is TRBV7-2, with unresolved D. The CDR3 spans 13 residues. Trimming removed 6 bases at V and 2 bases at J, with 9 bases between. Germline assignment: CDR1 SGHTA and CDR2 FQGNSA. The CDR3 nucleotides are TGTGCCAGCAGTCCACAAGTCACAGATACGCAGTATTTT. Its protein is CASSPQVTDTQYF.

J is TRBJ2-7 and V is TRBV5-1; 9 bases map to TRBD1. This CDR3 region has 15 residues. The V gene end was trimmed by 6 bases and the J gene end by 5 bases; junction bases not matched to a gene: 12. From germline, CDR1 is SGHRS and CDR2 YFSETQ. The CDR3 reads CASNIPRDRANEQYV. CDR3 sequence (DNA): TGCGCCAGCAACATCCCCCGGGACAGGGCGAACGAGCAGTACGTC.

This clonotype showed up many times. The genes are TRBV20-1 and TRBJ1-1, with unresolved D. The CDR3 runs 13 residues. Per germline, CDR1 DFQATT and CDR2 SNEGSKA (reference sequence). Trimming stripped 3 bases from V and 4 bases from J, with 12 bases between. The chain's CDR3 is CSASGPPATEAFF. CDR3 DNA sequence: TGCAGTGCTAGCGGTCCGCCCGCCACTGAAGCTTTCTTT.